This T cell receptor beta chain was sequenced in a study of regulatory T cells in long-lasting Graves disease (TCRdb year 2021). Regarding the research as a whole: To count as having persistent Graves' disease, a patient had to have received antithyroid drug treatment for over 5 years with TSH receptor autoantibodies remaining persistently positive. Persistent Graves' disease patients were compared with newly diagnosed Graves' disease patients by peripheral blood TCR sequencing and RNA sequencing. The study was registered as a clinical trial and conducted in China. A total of roughly 33 samples underwent TCR sequencing: roughly 13 from persistent and roughly 20 from newly diagnosed Graves' disease patients. Antithyroid drugs had been taken for around 9.8 years on average by persistent Graves' disease patients in the clinical cohort.

Sample time point, as interpreted from the label and publication: persistent/refractory GD, antithyroid drugs over 5 years with positive TRAb. RNA was extracted from PBMCs in TRIzol for both TCR sequencing and RNA sequencing. The diagnosis of Graves' disease followed American Thyroid Association guidelines. Patients were recruited from an endocrinology department in Xi'an, China. Each patient gave around 9 milliliters of peripheral blood, collected in an EDTA anticoagulant tube. Ficoll Paque Plus density gradient separation was used to isolate PBMCs, and no additional T cell sorting was done. RNA quality was checked with an Agilent 2100 Bioanalyzer and agarose gel, and concentration with a NanoDrop 2000. The library was obtained by multiplex PCR. The sequencer listed for this sample is Illumina HiSeq 4000. iRepertoire HTBI primers and Arm-PCR amplification of CDR3 regions were used to construct TCR beta libraries. Gel purification was performed on PCR products prior to sequencing. Per the source publication's procedure: Across samples, approximately 68 TRBV and around 15 TRBJ segments were identified and used for gene usage analysis of CDR3 amino acid clonotypes. COPE and FqMerger were used to merge the filtered high-quality paired reads into contigs. BLAST was used to align contigs to IMGT TRBV, TRBD and TRBJ reference genes, and CDR3 was defined according to IMGT. Any clonotype with a frequency above 0.1% was counted as a highly expanded clone. Shannon entropy was used to measure repertoire diversity, and the Gini coefficient was used to measure V-J evenness. A clonotype was considered public if more than one individual shared it. TCRdb's own reprocessing of the public reads used fastp at Q25 and MiXCR and kept productive beta chains. Rows with one shared CDR3 protein collapse into an entry with the most common genes and DNA. For this entry, the V and J calls and clone size follow TCRdb and not the study's own pipeline. The sample yields around 450,000 distinct CDR3 sequences; roughly 21% were counted once. The ten largest clonotypes hold 6.5% to 9% of the sample.

Study-wide conclusions, independent of this receptor: Compared with newly diagnosed patients, persistent Graves' disease patients had lower TCR Shannon entropy and fewer highly expanded clones, which suggests clonal expansion. Persistent disease showed preferential use of TRBV28, TRBJ1-2 and TRBJ2-5, whereas newly diagnosed disease favored TRBV20-1 and TRBJ2-1. Only peripheral blood was studied, because thyroid tissue, the primary lesion, was inaccessible. The authors noted that the small sample size was a limitation that may lower accuracy. Persistent patients shared more public clonotypes among themselves (around 3,000) than newly diagnosed patients did (approximately 970). Sequencing and analysis were restricted to the TCR beta chain.

The V end loses 7 bases and the J end loses 5 bases, and a stretch of 20 bases separates them. Including the terminal cysteine and phenylalanine, the CDR3 comprises 16 residues. Here the CDR3 DNA is all that survives: 48 bases in frame from base 1. CDR1 MNHEY and CDR2 SVGEGT were looked up in the germline V gene. For this clonotype: What this receptor recognizes is not known. Per-base quality was not reported, and no clone a single base away is much larger than it.

The input for sequencing was peripheral blood mononuclear cells (PBMCs), taken when the disease was refractory, from a patient treated with antithyroid drugs. The chain joins TRBV6-2 or TRBV6-3 to TRBJ2-2; D gene: possibly TRBD1, on 6 matching bases. The sequence came from a female donor with Graves disease. The CDR3 sequence is CASMAYNGDMTGELFF. The DNA sequence is TGTGCCAGCATGGCCTACAATGGGGACATGACCGGGGAGCTGTTTTTT.